This T cell receptor (beta chain) is from a study of T cell repertoires in cytomegalovirus infection. Study summary: Public TCR beta signatures indicated both CMV infection and matching HLA type.

This CDR3 spans 14 amino acids. The germline V gene encodes CDR1 SGHNT and CDR2 YENEEA. V lost 2 bases and J 1 base, leaving 8 bases between the germline ends. TCRdb analysed the reads with MiXCR anew, one entry per CDR3 protein. Of approximately 83,000 distinct CDR3 sequences listed, roughly a quarter are singletons. General study results and limits: The study found HLA-C-restricted CMV-specific TCR beta clonotypes dominating the ex vivo response.

This clonotype turned up a few times. Its specificity is unknown. Specimen: CD8+ T cells from cultured PBMCs, collected from culture after CMV antigen stimulation. The chain combines TRBV11-3 with TRBJ1-2, with D tentatively TRBD1 (6 bases). The receptor comes from a human donor in good health (CMV status not recorded). Some clones in this sample may be carry-over from other donors' samples. DNA of the CDR3: TGTGCCAGCAGCTTACAGGGACATAACTATGGCTACACCTTC. Translation gives CASSLQGHNYGYTF.